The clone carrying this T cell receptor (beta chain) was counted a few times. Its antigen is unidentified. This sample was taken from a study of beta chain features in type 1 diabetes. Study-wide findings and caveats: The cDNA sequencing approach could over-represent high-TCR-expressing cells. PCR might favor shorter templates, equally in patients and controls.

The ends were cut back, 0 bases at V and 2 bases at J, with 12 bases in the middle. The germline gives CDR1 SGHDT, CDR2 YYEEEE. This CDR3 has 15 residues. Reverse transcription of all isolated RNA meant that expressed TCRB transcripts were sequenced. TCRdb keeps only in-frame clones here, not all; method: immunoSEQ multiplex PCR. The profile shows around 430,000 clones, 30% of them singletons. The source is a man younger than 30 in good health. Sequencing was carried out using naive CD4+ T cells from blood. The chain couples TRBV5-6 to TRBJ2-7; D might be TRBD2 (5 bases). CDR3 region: CASSLGREAAYEQYF. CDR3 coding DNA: TGTGCCAGCAGCTTGGGCCGGGAAGCAGCCTACGAGCAGTACTTC.